The 26 T cell receptor beta chains below all came from one sample that was sequenced in a study of T cell responses to AZD1222 COVID-19 vaccine. The table came from immunoSEQ multiplex PCR; TCRdb's copy has only in-frame clones and leaves some out. Found here are 80,000 to 100,000 clones, approximately 90% of them singletons; the top ten hold under 14%. Sequenced here: peripheral blood, sampled 28 days after the second AZD1222 dose. These receptors originate from an adult who received the AZD1222 COVID-19 vaccine.

This rearrangement joins TRBV7-2 to TRBJ1-3; D remains unclear. The CDR3 consists of 12 residues. Germline V gives CDR1 SGHTA, CDR2 FQGNSA. V gave up 5 bases and J gave up 5 bases, with 7 bases separating them. The CDR3 sequence: CASSPQRNTIYF. The CDR3 coding sequence is TGTGCCAGCAGCCCCCAGAGAAACACCATATATTTT. Based on the CDR3 plus reference TRBV7-2 and TRBJ1-3, the full variable domain is GAGVSQSPSNKVTEKGKDVELRCDPISGHTALYWYRQSLGQGLEFLIYFQGNSAPDKSGLPSDRFSAERTGGSVSTLTIQRTQQEDSAVYLCASSPQRNTIYFGEGSWLTVV.

This rearrangement joins TRBV6-5 to TRBJ2-1; possible D gene TRBD1, 6 bases. With 0 bases removed from V and 8 bases from J, the gap between germline ends came to 17 bases. The CDR3 covers 16 residues. The germline CDR1 and CDR2 sequences are MNHEY and SVGAGI. Here the CDR3 reads CASSYSFRGLGDEQFF. The CDR3 nucleotides are TGTGCCAGCAGTTACTCCTTCAGGGGTTTAGGAGATGAGCAGTTCTTC.

The J gene is TRBJ1-6, the V gene TRBV5-8; tentatively, D is TRBD1 (5 bases). Trimming took 2 bases from V and 2 from J, leaving 11 bases between them. Germline CDR1 reads SGHTS; CDR2 reads YDEGEE. This CDR3 spans 16 amino acids. CDR3 coding DNA: TGTGCCAGCAGCTTTCAGGGCTCAGCCTATAATTCACCCCTCCACTTT. Translated, it gives CASSFQGSAYNSPLHF.

This chain uses TRBV19 with TRBJ1-4; D ambiguous. Germline lookup yields CDR1 LNHDA and CDR2 SQIVND (reference sequence). Trimming removed 3 bases from V and 4 bases from J, with 12 bases in between. The CDR3 runs 15 residues. CDR3 protein: CASSIDWSYNEKLFF. The CDR3 bases are TGTGCCAGTAGTATTGATTGGTCCTATAATGAAAAACTGTTTTTT.

The V gene is TRBV11-2, the J gene TRBJ2-7; possible D gene TRBD1, 6 bases. The V gene lost 1 base and the J gene lost 3 bases, with 10 bases spanning the gap. From germline, CDR1 is SGHAT and CDR2 FQNNGV. The CDR3 has 14 amino acids. The CDR3 here is CASSLGPQGYEQYF. In nucleotides, the CDR3 is TGTGCCAGCAGCTTAGGACCACAGGGCTACGAGCAGTACTTC.

The genes are TRBV5-1 and TRBJ2-4; TRBD2 matches at 15 bases. V gave up 4 bases and J gave up 9 bases; unmatched junction bases: 11. CDR3 length: 17 amino acids. Germline V gene lookup returns CDR1 SGHRS and CDR2 YFSETQ. CDR3 region: CASSLGTSGGNPVIQYF. The CDR3 bases are TGCGCCAGCAGCCTAGGGACTAGCGGGGGGAACCCCGTCATTCAGTACTTC.

V gene TRBV28 combines with J gene TRBJ1-2; a possible D gene is TRBD1 (5 bases). This CDR3 is built from 12 residues. The V end was cut by 11 bases, the J end by 4 bases, with 14 bases between. CDR1 and CDR2 from the germline V gene are MDHEN and SYDVKM. The CDR3 bases are TGTGCCTCCATGAGAGGGACCTATGGCTACACCTTC. This translates into CASMRGTYGYTF.

The V and J genes are TRBV5-6 and TRBJ1-5; D might be TRBD1 (6 bases). V was pared by 2 bases and J by 7 bases, with 13 bases between. The germline V gene encodes CDR1 SGHDT and CDR2 YYEEEE. The CDR3 is 14 amino acids. For the CDR3, the DNA is TGTGCCAGCAGCTTACAGGGATTCGGACAGCCCCAGCATTTT. It yields the protein CASSLQGFGQPQHF. The complete variable domain, with remaining parts taken from reference TRBV5-6 and TRBJ1-5, reads DAGVTQSPTHLIKTRGQQVTLRCSPKSGHDTVSWYQQALGQGPQFIFQYYEEEERQRGNFPDRFSGHQFPNYSSELNVNALLLGDSALYLCASSLQGFGQPQHFGDGTRLSIL.

The rearrangement uses TRBV19 and TRBJ2-5, with D uncertain. There are 13 residues in the CDR3. Germline lookup yields CDR1 LNHDA and CDR2 SQIVND (reference sequence). The V and J ends lost 9 bases and 3 bases respectively, with 14 bases between them. The CDR3 DNA is TGTGCCAGCCGACTTTTGGAAGAAGAGACCCAGTACTTC. This sequence encodes CASRLLEEETQYF.

The count of this clone is one. The genes are TRBV6-5 and TRBJ1-2; possibly TRBD1 for D (6 bases). The CDR3 contains 13 residues. Germline CDR1 is MNHEY and CDR2 is SVGAGI. V lost 2 bases and J 6 bases, leaving 10 bases between the germline ends. The CDR3 region has the DNA TGTGCCAGCAGTTACCCCGGGACAAATGGCTACACCTTC. It translates to CASSYPGTNGYTF.

The chain has TRBV10-3 and TRBJ2-1, with TRBD1 matching over 10 bases. The CDR3 is made up of 13 amino acids. CDR1 is ENHRY and CDR2 is SYGVKD in the germline V gene. V lost 8 bases, J lost 8 bases, and 6 bases stayed unmatched. In DNA form, the CDR3 reads TGTGCCATCGGTGGACAGGGGGGTGATGAGCAGTTCTTC. Translated: CAIGGQGGDEQFF.

The chain recombines TRBV7-9 with TRBJ1-3; no firm D call. Germline V gene sequence: CDR1 SEHNR, CDR2 FQNEAQ (reference sequence). V was shortened by 2 bases and J by 2 bases, with 7 bases between the two germline ends. The CDR3 is made up of 14 amino acids. The CDR3 region is CASSLRSTGNTIYF. CDR3 DNA: TGTGCCAGCAGCTTACGGTCGACTGGAAACACCATATATTTT.

The CDR3: CASTAGATGDTQYF. The CDR3 DNA reads TGTGCCAGTACTGCGGGGGCGACGGGAGATACGCAGTATTTT. The chain links TRBV19 to TRBJ2-3; tentative D call: TRBD2 (7 bases). Trimming removed 7 bases from V and 5 bases from J, with 16 bases in between. The CDR3 is 14 amino acids. The germline V gene encodes CDR1 LNHDA and CDR2 SQIVND (reference sequence).

This clone showed up just once. The chain links TRBV6-6 to TRBJ1-5; TRBD1 agrees at 9 bases. V gave up 6 bases and J gave up 4 bases; unmatched junction bases: 7. Germline assignment: CDR1 MNHNY and CDR2 SVGAGI (reference sequence). The CDR3 has 15 residues. The CDR3 here is CASREPGQGNQPQHF. CDR3 nucleotide sequence: TGTGCCAGCAGGGAACCGGGACAGGGTAATCAGCCCCAGCATTTT.

The gene calls are TRBV5-1 and TRBJ1-3, with TRBD1 identical over 7 bases. The germline V gene has CDR1 SGHRS and CDR2 YFSETQ. CDR3 length: 14 amino acids. J gave up 3 bases and V 4 bases, and 4 bases lay outside the gene matches. The CDR3 DNA reads TGCGCCAGCAGCCTAGACAGGGTTGGAAACACCATATATTTT. It encodes CASSLDRVGNTIYF.

The rearrangement joins TRBV4-3 to TRBJ2-3, with D hard to call. CDR3 length: 13 residues. Between the trimmed V and J ends, which lost 0 bases and 9 bases, there was a span of 10 bases. Germline loops: CDR1 LGHNA, CDR2 YSLEER. CDR3 in amino acids: CASSQDIGSTQYF. The CDR3 region has the DNA TGCGCCAGCAGCCAAGATATAGGTTCAACGCAGTATTTT.

The V call is TRBV28, the J call TRBJ2-7, with TRBD1 matching over 8 bases. This CDR3 is 14 amino acids long. From germline, CDR1 is MDHEN and CDR2 SYDVKM. The V and J ends lost 7 bases and 0 bases, in that order; junction bases with no gene match: 5. The CDR3 sequence: CASTQGANSYEQYF. The CDR3, as DNA: TGTGCCAGCACCCAGGGGGCCAACTCCTACGAGCAGTACTTC.

V and J are TRBV28 and TRBJ2-7, with TRBD2 as a possible D gene (6 bases). Trimming took off 6 bases at V and 6 bases at J, with 15 bases between the two ends. This CDR3 is 13 amino acids long. Per the germline V gene, CDR1 is MDHEN and CDR2 is SYDVKM. CDR3: CASRDPGGREQYF. CDR3 DNA: TGTGCCAGCAGGGATCCAGGAGGGCGCGAGCAGTACTTC.

The chain uses TRBV9 and TRBJ1-1; tentatively, D is TRBD1 (6 bases). This CDR3 contains 12 residues. Germline CDR1 reads SGDLS; CDR2 reads YYNGEE. V was trimmed by 4 bases and J by 13 bases, leaving 17 bases between them. The CDR3 is CASSPQGGGNFF. CDR3 coding DNA: TGTGCCAGCAGCCCTCAGGGAGGGGGGAATTTCTTT.

The rearrangement uses TRBV30 and TRBJ1-2; no clear D gene. V was shortened by 0 bases and J by 7 bases, with 12 bases between the two germline ends. CDR3 length: 13 residues. CDR1 GTSNPN and CDR2 SVGIG come from the germline V gene (reference sequence). Written as DNA, the CDR3 is TGTGCCTGGAGTGTACACAGCCGAGGTGGCTACACCTTC. This codes for CAWSVHSRGGYTF.

Only one count was recorded for this clone. The chain employs TRBV6-4 and TRBJ1-6; no reliable D call. In germline, CDR1 is MRHNA, CDR2 SNTAGT. The CDR3 totals 13 residues. Between the trimmed V and J ends, which lost 4 bases and 4 bases, there was a span of 5 bases. The DNA for the CDR3 is TGTGCCAGCAGTGTTCAGTATAATTCACCCCTCCACTTT. Translated, it gives CASSVQYNSPLHF.

This sequence joins TRBV29-1 and TRBJ1-2; unclear D gene. This CDR3 region has 13 residues. Per the germline V gene, CDR1 is SQVTM and CDR2 is ANQGSEA. Trimming shortened V by 4 bases and J by 8 bases, and 17 bases separated the two germline ends. The CDR3 sequence is CSVGDPFLGGYTF. DNA for the CDR3: TGCAGCGTTGGGGATCCCTTTCTAGGGGGCTACACCTTC. The full variable domain, its missing parts supplied by reference TRBV29-1 and TRBJ1-2, is SAVISQKPSRDICQRGTSLTIQCQVDSQVTMMFWYRQQPGQSLTLIATANQGSEATYESGFVIDKFPISRPNLTFSTLTVSNMSPEDSSIYLCSVGDPFLGGYTFGSGTRLTVV.

Only one count was recorded for this clone. This chain links TRBV7-6 with TRBJ1-2; D gene uncertain. Germline V gene lookup returns CDR1 SGHVS and CDR2 FNYEAQ. The CDR3 is 15 amino acids. V dropped 1 base and J dropped 0 bases, with 9 bases sitting between them. The CDR3 here is CASSLGLGANYGYTF. DNA of the CDR3: TGTGCCAGCAGCTTAGGGCTTGGGGCTAACTATGGCTACACCTTC.

The chain employs TRBV13 and TRBJ1-2; 8 bases line up with TRBD1. Germline V gene lookup returns CDR1 PRHDT and CDR2 FYEKMQ (reference sequence). This CDR3 comprises 14 residues. After removal of 4 bases from V and 7 bases from J, the junction contained 8 bases not matched to a gene. The CDR3 protein is CASSSGTGNIGYTF. CDR3 sequence (DNA): TGTGCCAGCAGCTCCGGGACAGGTAATATTGGCTACACCTTC.

This sequence joins TRBV5-5 and TRBJ1-6, with a weak D call TRBD1 (6 bases). The CDR3 has 17 amino acids. The V end lost 4 bases, the J end lost 3 bases, and 17 bases lay between the germline ends. Germline CDR1 reads SGHKS; CDR2 reads YYEKEE (reference sequence). CDR3 nucleotides: TGTGCCAGCAGCCCGGGGGTCAGGGGAGGCTATAATTCACCCCTCCACTTT. Protein: CASSPGVRGGYNSPLHF.

The CDR3 is CASGLLRGGGYTF. CDR3 nucleotides: TGTGCTAGTGGTTTGCTCAGGGGCGGTGGCTACACCTTC. J is TRBJ1-2 and V is TRBV12-5; a possible D gene is TRBD1 (6 bases). V dropped 2 bases and J dropped 7 bases, with 11 bases sitting between them. Germline assignment: CDR1 LGHNT and CDR2 FRNRAP. This CDR3 is built from 13 residues.